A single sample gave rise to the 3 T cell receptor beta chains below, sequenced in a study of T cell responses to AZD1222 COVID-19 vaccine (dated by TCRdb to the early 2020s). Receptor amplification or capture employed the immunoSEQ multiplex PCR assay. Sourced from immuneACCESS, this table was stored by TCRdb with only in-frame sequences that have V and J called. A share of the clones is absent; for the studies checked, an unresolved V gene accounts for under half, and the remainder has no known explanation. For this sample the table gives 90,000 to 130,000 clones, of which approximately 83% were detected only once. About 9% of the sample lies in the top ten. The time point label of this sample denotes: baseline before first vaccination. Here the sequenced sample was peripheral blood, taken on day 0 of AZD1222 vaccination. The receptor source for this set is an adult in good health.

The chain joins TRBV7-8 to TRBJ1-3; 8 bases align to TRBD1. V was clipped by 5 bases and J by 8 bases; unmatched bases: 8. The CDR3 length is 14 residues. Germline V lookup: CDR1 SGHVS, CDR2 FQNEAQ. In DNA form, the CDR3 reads TGTGCCAGCAGCCGAGGACAGGGAGTAGACACCATATATTTT. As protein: CASSRGQGVDTIYF.

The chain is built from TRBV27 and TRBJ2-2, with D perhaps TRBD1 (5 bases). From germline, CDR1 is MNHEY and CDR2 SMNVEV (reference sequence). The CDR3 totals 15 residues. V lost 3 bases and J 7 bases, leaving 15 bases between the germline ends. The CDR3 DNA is TGTGCCAGCAGTTTCTTTCAGGGTCGGGTCGGGGAGCTGTTTTTT. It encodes CASSFFQGRVGELFF.

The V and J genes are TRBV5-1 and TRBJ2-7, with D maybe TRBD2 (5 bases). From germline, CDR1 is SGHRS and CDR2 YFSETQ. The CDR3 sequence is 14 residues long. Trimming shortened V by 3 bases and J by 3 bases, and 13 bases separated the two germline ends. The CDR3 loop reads CASSWMDGGYEQYF. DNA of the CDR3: TGCGCCAGCAGCTGGATGGACGGAGGCTACGAGCAGTACTTC. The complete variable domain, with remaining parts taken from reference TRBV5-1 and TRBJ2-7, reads KAGVTQTPRYLIKTRGQQVTLSCSPISGHRSVSWYQQTPGQGLQFLFEYFSETQRNKGNFPGRFSGRQFSNSRSEMNVSTLELGDSALYLCASSWMDGGYEQYFGPGTRLTVT.